The 10 T cell receptor beta chains presented below share a single source sample, sequenced in a study of shared clonotypes between healthy human individuals. Clones were read by immunoSEQ multiplex PCR, and TCRdb kept only the in-frame ones, dropping some. Among 2 million to 3 million clones listed, more than 85% were seen once. Specimen: naive CD4+ T cells from PBMCs. Stated subset: CD45RA+ positively selected. These receptors originate from a man aged 18-30 years in good health. Some clones in this sample may be carry-over from other donors' samples.

This chain joins TRBV29-1 and TRBJ2-3, with D perhaps matching TRBD2 (6 bases). Germline V gene sequence: CDR1 SQVTM, CDR2 ANQGSEA. Trimming removed 6 bases from V and 0 bases from J, with 19 bases in between. The CDR3 has 16 amino acids. The CDR3 protein is CSVLGVTGVSTDTQYF. The CDR3 nucleotides are TGCAGCGTCCTGGGGGTAACGGGAGTGAGCACAGATACGCAGTATTTT.

This chain links TRBV19 with TRBJ1-4; no clear D gene. In germline, CDR1 is LNHDA, CDR2 SQIVND (reference sequence). The CDR3 is made up of 15 amino acids. The germline V and J ends were trimmed by 1 base and 10 bases, with 16 bases remaining between them. The CDR3 sequence is CASSIVARDRGKLFF. The CDR3 DNA sequence: TGTGCCAGTAGTATAGTAGCCCGCGACCGGGGAAAACTGTTTTTT.

This clone showed up just once. The chain is built from TRBV7-3 and TRBJ2-5; no definite D call. There are 13 residues in the CDR3. Trimming left V 2 bases short and J 4 bases short, with 8 bases between. Per the germline V gene, CDR1 is SGHTA and CDR2 is FQGTGA. The chain's CDR3 is CASSLGVRETQYF. Written as DNA, the CDR3 is TGTGCCAGCAGCTTAGGTGTCCGAGAGACCCAGTACTTC.

On this clone itself: The sample has other DNA sequences that encode this CDR3 too. This sequence joins TRBV18 and TRBJ1-1, with a tentative D call TRBD1 (5 bases). The CDR3 runs to 13 residues. Trimming cost V 3 bases and J 2 bases, with 7 bases left between them. Germline V gene data show CDR1 as KGHSH and CDR2 as LQKENI. CDR3 in amino acids: CASSPGRNTEAFF. CDR3 in DNA: TGTGCCAGCTCACCGGGACGTAACACTGAAGCTTTCTTT.

The J gene is TRBJ2-3, the V gene TRBV19; the D gene is possibly TRBD1 (6 bases). CDR1 and CDR2 from the germline V gene are LNHDA and SQIVND (reference sequence). This CDR3 region has 16 residues. V dropped 5 bases and J dropped 0 bases, with 15 bases sitting between them. The CDR3 sequence: CASSSRGATSTDTQYF. The CDR3 DNA sequence: TGTGCCAGTAGTTCCAGGGGAGCGACTAGCACAGATACGCAGTATTTT.

The chain recombines TRBV6-1 with TRBJ1-1, with D unclear. With 3 bases removed from V and 8 bases from J, the gap between germline ends came to 10 bases. CDR3 length equals 12 residues. Germline assignment: CDR1 MNHNS and CDR2 SASEGT. CDR3 in amino acids: CASSDFPLEAFF. Written as DNA, the CDR3 is TGTGCCAGCAGTGATTTTCCGTTAGAAGCTTTCTTT.

This clone appeared a single time. The V and J genes are TRBV5-8 and TRBJ1-3; D is undetermined. Trimming removed 1 base from V and 2 bases from J, with 10 bases in between. The CDR3 extends over 15 amino acids. Looked up from germline, CDR1 is SGHTS and CDR2 is YDEGEE. DNA of the CDR3: TGTGCCAGCAGCTTGTACAAGGAAGCTGGAAACACCATATATTTT. Amino acids: CASSLYKEAGNTIYF.

The chain links TRBV6-1 to TRBJ2-7; tentatively, D is TRBD1 (8 bases). CDR1 is MNHNS and CDR2 is SASEGT in the germline V gene. The CDR3 covers 15 residues. Trimming pared 6 bases from V and 7 bases from J, leaving 22 bases between. The CDR3 reads CASRAQGGSRWEQYF. CDR3 nucleotides: TGTGCCAGCAGGGCACAGGGGGGGAGCCGTTGGGAGCAGTACTTC.

Here the CDR3 reads CASSPFLWYGGHGTDTQYF. CDR3 DNA: TGTGCCAGCTCACCTTTCCTCTGGTACGGGGGCCACGGCACAGATACGCAGTATTTT. This chain connects TRBV18 to TRBJ2-3, with D possibly called TRBD1 or TRBD2 (6 bases each). The CDR3 contains 19 residues. Germline V gives CDR1 KGHSH, CDR2 LQKENI. The V end lost 3 bases, the J end lost 1 base, and 23 bases lay between the germline ends.

This chain uses TRBV14 with TRBJ2-7, with 10 nucleotides matching TRBD1. Germline V lookup: CDR1 SGHDN, CDR2 FVKESK. The V and J ends lost 1 base and 4 bases, in that order; junction bases with no gene match: 4. The CDR3 length is 15 residues. The CDR3 DNA reads as TGTGCCAGCAGCCAAGCGGGACAGGGGCCTTACGAGCAGTACTTC. The encoded protein is CASSQAGQGPYEQYF. Full variable domain (rest looked up from reference TRBV14 and TRBJ2-7): EAGVTQFPSHSVIEKGQTVTLRCDPISGHDNLYWYRRVMGKEIKFLLHFVKESKQDESGMPNNRFLAERTGGTYSTLKVQPAELEDSGVYFCASSQAGQGPYEQYFGPGTRLTVT.